Following are 19 T cell receptor beta chains from one sample sequenced in a study of blood T cell repertoires in COVID-19 (dated by TCRdb to the early 2020s). The library was produced with the immunoSEQ multiplex PCR assay. TCRdb took this table from immuneACCESS and kept in-frame rearrangements with V and J called. Such tables lack part of the clones; where checked against another copy, unresolved V genes explain under half of the gap, and the rest is unexplained. Counted in this sample were 130,000 or so clones; roughly 84% of them appeared once. The ten largest make up 1.1% to 1.5% of the sample. Specimen: peripheral blood. These receptors were collected from a man aged 55-75 years with acute or convalescent COVID-19.

This chain joins TRBV10-1 and TRBJ2-3; 9 bases align to TRBD1. The CDR3 spans 15 residues. Germline V gene lookup returns CDR1 WNHNN and CDR2 SYGVQD (reference sequence). V shed 4 bases and J 6 bases; nucleotides not matched to a gene: 8. The CDR3 loop reads CASSVGDRVRDTQYF. The CDR3 nucleotides read TGCGCCAGCAGTGTCGGGGACAGGGTACGGGATACGCAGTATTTT.

This clone was seen just once. This chain's CDR3 is CASSRTGGGNSYEQYF. Written as DNA, the CDR3 is TGTGCCAGCTCACGAACAGGTGGCGGGAACTCCTACGAGCAGTACTTC. The V gene is TRBV18, the J gene TRBJ2-7, with D maybe TRBD2 (6 bases). In germline, CDR1 is KGHSH, CDR2 LQKENI. Trimming left V 4 bases short and J 0 bases short, with 16 bases between. The CDR3 length is 16 residues.

This chain connects TRBV19 to TRBJ1-1; 9 positions match TRBD1. Germline trimming cut 5 bases from V and 4 bases from J; bases unmatched to any gene: 8. Germline V gives CDR1 LNHDA, CDR2 SQIVND (reference sequence). The CDR3 loop spans 15 amino acids. CDR3 bases: TGTGCCAGTAGTGTGGGACAGGGTTGGACCACTGAAGCTTTCTTT. Protein sequence: CASSVGQGWTTEAFF.

The chain couples TRBV4-1 to TRBJ2-7; 7 bases match TRBD1. The CDR3 is 15 amino acids. V was pared by 4 bases and J by 0 bases, with 6 bases of the junction left unmatched. Germline V gene data show CDR1 as MGHRA and CDR2 as YSYEKL. The CDR3 coding sequence is TGCGCCAGCAGCCCGCCGGGACAGTCCTCCTACGAGCAGTACTTC. Its protein is CASSPPGQSSYEQYF.

This clone came up a few times. The chain links TRBV10-1 to TRBJ1-3; 7 bases match TRBD1. Trimming at V came to 5 bases and at J to 0 bases, leaving 4 bases not matched to a gene. Per germline, CDR1 WNHNN and CDR2 SYGVQD (reference sequence). CDR3 length: 15 residues. CDR3 amino acids: CASSRDSGSGNTIYF. DNA for the CDR3: TGCGCCAGCAGTAGGGACAGTGGCTCTGGAAACACCATATATTTT.

The rearrangement links TRBV6-5 to TRBJ2-5; 7 bases are shared with TRBD1. Germline trimming cut 4 bases from V and 4 bases from J; bases unmatched to any gene: 9. This CDR3 region has 15 residues. Germline assignment: CDR1 MNHEY and CDR2 SVGAGI. The CDR3 DNA reads TGTGCCAGCAGTTTCCGGGACAGTCGGCGAGAGACCCAGTACTTC. Translating it yields CASSFRDSRRETQYF.

The genes are TRBV4-2 and TRBJ2-7, with D maybe TRBD1 (5 bases). Germline loops: CDR1 LGHNA, CDR2 YNFKEQ. The CDR3 spans 14 residues. Trimming shortened V by 2 bases and J by 2 bases, and 10 bases separated the two germline ends. The CDR3 nucleotides read TGTGCCAGCAGCCAACGTGACAGAGCCTACGAGCAGTACTTC. It is translated as CASSQRDRAYEQYF.

The chain links TRBV7-9 to TRBJ1-6, with D possibly matching TRBD1 (6 bases). Deletions cut 1 base from V and 5 bases from J, with 15 bases between. CDR1 and CDR2 (germline): SEHNR, FQNEAQ (reference sequence). This CDR3 spans 17 amino acids. CDR3 protein: CASSLVGAGKNNSPLHF. The CDR3 nucleotides are TGTGCCAGCAGCTTAGTGGGGGCAGGGAAGAATAATTCACCCCTCCACTTT.

The rearrangement joins TRBV15 to TRBJ2-7; 10 bases are a match to TRBD2. The germline V gene encodes CDR1 LNHNV and CDR2 YYDKDF (reference sequence). This CDR3 contains 16 residues. Trimming took 0 bases from V and 7 from J; bases not matched to a gene: 9. For the CDR3, the DNA is TGTGCCACCAGCAGAGATTTAGCGGGGGGCCCTTGGGAGCAGTACTTC. Translation: CATSRDLAGGPWEQYF.

The chain joins TRBV28 to TRBJ1-2, with unresolved D. This CDR3 is 12 amino acids long. The V and J ends lost 3 bases and 7 bases respectively, with 9 bases between them. The germline CDR1 and CDR2 sequences are MDHEN and SYDVKM. The CDR3 DNA is TGTGCCAGCAGTTTTAGAGGGTCTGGCTACACCTTC. This encodes CASSFRGSGYTF.

The chain joins TRBV5-1 to TRBJ2-3, with D hard to call. Trimming cost V 3 bases and J 2 bases, with 13 bases left between them. From germline, CDR1 is SGHRS and CDR2 YFSETQ. The CDR3 sequence is 15 residues long. CDR3 in amino acids: CASSSALGPTDTQYF. The CDR3 nucleotides read TGCGCCAGCAGCTCAGCCCTGGGCCCCACAGATACGCAGTATTTT.

The V and J genes are TRBV15 and TRBJ2-5; 7 nucleotides line up with TRBD2. The CDR3 contains 18 residues. The J segment lost 1 base and the V segment lost 0 bases, leaving 11 bases of the junction unmatched. Looked up from germline, CDR1 is LNHNV and CDR2 is YYDKDF (reference sequence). The chain's CDR3 is CATSRDGRLASVQETQYF. DNA for the CDR3: TGTGCCACCAGCAGAGATGGGAGACTAGCTTCCGTCCAAGAGACCCAGTACTTC.

This clone has a single count. The V and J genes are TRBV5-8 and TRBJ1-6; 9 nucleotides align to TRBD1. This CDR3 region has 15 residues. CDR1 is SGHTS, CDR2 YDEGEE, per germline. V shed 0 bases and J 6 bases; nucleotides not matched to a gene: 1. CDR3 nucleotides: TGTGCCAGCAGCTTGGTGGGACAGGGTAATTCACCCCTCCACTTT. Residues: CASSLVGQGNSPLHF.

CDR3 loop: CAWRLGTGNYGYTF. CDR3 coding DNA: TGTGCCTGGAGACTCGGGACAGGGAACTATGGCTACACCTTC. The V call is TRBV30, the J call TRBJ1-2; 9 positions match TRBD1. The ends lost 3 bases at V and 2 bases at J; junction bases unmatched: 4. Germline V gene sequence: CDR1 GTSNPN, CDR2 SVGIG (reference sequence). The CDR3 is 14 residues long.

In its sample, this clone was seen many times. This sequence joins TRBV5-1 and TRBJ2-6; no clear D. With 0 bases removed from V and 2 bases from J, the gap between germline ends came to 6 bases. The germline V gene has CDR1 SGHRS and CDR2 YFSETQ. The CDR3 is made up of 15 amino acids. CDR3 region: CASSLEQPGANVLTF. Here the CDR3 DNA reads TGCGCCAGCAGCTTGGAGCAACCTGGGGCCAACGTCCTGACTTTC.

This clone was detected once. The chain recombines TRBV5-1 with TRBJ1-1; possibly TRBD1 for D (6 bases). Deletions cut 1 base from V and 0 bases from J, with 13 bases between. Germline CDR1 and CDR2: SGHRS and YFSETQ. CDR3 length equals 16 residues. CDR3 in amino acids: CASSLQGRSMNTEAFF. The CDR3 DNA sequence: TGCGCCAGCAGCTTGCAGGGGAGATCAATGAACACTGAAGCTTTCTTT.

The chain recombines TRBV6-6 with TRBJ2-7; a weak D match, TRBD1 (6 bases). Trimming shortened V by 6 bases and J by 6 bases, and 15 bases separated the two germline ends. CDR1 is MNHNY and CDR2 is SVGAGI in the germline V gene (reference sequence). This CDR3 contains 13 residues. The CDR3 protein is CASRTRGRGEQYF. The CDR3 coding sequence is TGTGCCAGCAGGACCAGGGGTCGGGGCGAGCAGTACTTC.

This chain connects TRBV7-9 to TRBJ2-1, with D perhaps TRBD2 (5 bases). This CDR3 has 15 residues. Trimming cost V 3 bases and J 7 bases, with 16 bases left between them. Germline V gene data show CDR1 as SEHNR and CDR2 as FQNEAQ (reference sequence). CDR3 region: CASSFEGVPKNEQFF. The CDR3 DNA follows: TGTGCCAGCAGCTTTGAGGGCGTCCCGAAGAATGAGCAGTTCTTC.

The chain carries TRBV18 and TRBJ2-3, with 8 bases fitting TRBD2. Germline V lookup: CDR1 KGHSH, CDR2 LQKENI. V trimming: 3 bases; J trimming: 3 bases; junction bases outside the gene matches: 11. The CDR3 spans 17 residues. The chain's CDR3 is CASSPPTGGASTDTQYF. Written as DNA, the CDR3 is TGTGCCAGCTCACCGCCGACGGGGGGGGCGAGTACAGATACGCAGTATTTT. Based on the CDR3 plus reference TRBV18 and TRBJ2-3, the full variable domain is NAGVMQNPRHLVRRRGQEARLRCSPMKGHSHVYWYRQLPEEGLKFMVYLQKENIIDESGMPKERFSAEFPKEGPSILRIQQVVRGDSAAYFCASSPPTGGASTDTQYFGPGTRLTVL.